This paragraph covers one T cell receptor beta chain sequence. Its target is unknown. UMI labels and 5' RACE were used to prepare the TRB cDNA libraries. TCRdb reanalyzed the 5' RACE reads and collapses them to one entry per CDR3 protein, without DNA. The ten most abundant clones cover roughly 7.7% of a sample with 37,000 or so distinct CDR3 sequences. These data originate in a study of CXCR3-negative and CXCR3-positive naive CD8 T cells. General study results and limits: Naive subsets expressed similar surface CD5; TRB CDR3 features served to infer TCR strength. Similarly elevated diversity marked both naive subsets, with memory CD8+ cells showing far lower diversity.

The germline V gene has CDR1 SQVTM and CDR2 ANQGSEA. The CDR3 spans 12 residues. The receptor was isolated from a human donor in good health. Some clones in this sample may be carry-over from other donors' samples. Sequenced sample: memory CD8+ T cells from blood. The chain is built from TRBV29-1 and TRBJ2-3. The chain's CDR3 is CSVETETDTQYF.